One and the same sample provided the 11 T cell receptor beta chains below, sequenced in a study of OX40 agonist ivuxolimab in advanced cancers. The assay was immunoSEQ multiplex PCR, and TCRdb's table has in-frame clones only and misses some. The sample holds about 86,000 clones, under 95% seen once. The specimen was CD4+ or CD8+ T cells sorted from blood, collected in a trial of the OX40 agonist ivuxolimab. The receptors were sampled from an adult with an advanced solid tumor such as melanoma, head and neck, liver or kidney cancer.

This clone occurred a few times. The chain combines TRBV29-1 with TRBJ2-7; possibly TRBD1 for D (6 bases). V was cut by 3 bases and J by 2 bases, with 8 bases left in between. The germline CDR1 and CDR2 sequences are SQVTM and ANQGSEA. The CDR3 totals 12 residues. The CDR3 DNA reads as TGCAGCGTTGAGGGGACACCCTACGAGCAGTACTTC. This encodes CSVEGTPYEQYF.

The chain carries TRBV5-1 and TRBJ1-1; D gene uncertain. V was cut by 2 bases and J by 5 bases, with 13 bases left in between. There are 14 residues in the CDR3. Germline assignment: CDR1 SGHRS and CDR2 YFSETQ. The CDR3 sequence: CASSFRDTETEAFF. In DNA form, the CDR3 reads TGCGCCAGCAGCTTCCGGGATACAGAGACTGAAGCTTTCTTT.

V gene TRBV11-3 combines with J gene TRBJ2-2; D is unclear. The CDR3 loop spans 15 amino acids. Germline CDR1 is SGHNT and CDR2 is YENEEA. The ends were cut back, 6 bases at V and 3 bases at J, with 14 bases in the middle. The CDR3 coding sequence is TGTGCCAGCAGTACCCCCTGGAAGGACACCGGGGAGCTGTTTTTT. Translation gives CASSTPWKDTGELFF.

The chain recombines TRBV2 with TRBJ1-3, with a tentative D call TRBD1 (6 bases). V was cut by 5 bases and J by 5 bases, with 16 bases left in between. Looked up from germline, CDR1 is SNHLY and CDR2 is FYNNEI. This CDR3 is 15 amino acids long. CDR3 sequence: CASSPGGRWRNTIYF. The CDR3 DNA is TGTGCCAGCAGTCCGGGGGGGCGGTGGAGAAACACCATATATTTT.

This clone has only one observation. The chain uses TRBV5-1 and TRBJ2-1; 11 bases map to TRBD2. The ends lost 1 base at V and 5 bases at J; junction bases unmatched: 5. This CDR3 contains 16 residues. Germline CDR1 and CDR2: SGHRS and YFSETQ. Here the CDR3 reads CASSLKTSGNHNEQFF. In nucleotides, the CDR3 is TGCGCCAGCAGCTTGAAGACTAGCGGGAATCACAATGAGCAGTTCTTC.

J is TRBJ2-7 and V is TRBV2; D is undetermined. Germline CDR1 and CDR2: SNHLY and FYNNEI. This CDR3 has 10 residues. The V end lost 6 bases, the J end lost 5 bases, and 5 bases lay between the germline ends. Here the CDR3 reads CASRGHEQYF. As DNA, the CDR3 is TGTGCCAGCAGGGGCCACGAGCAGTACTTC.

V usage is TRBV2 and J usage is TRBJ1-5; unclear D gene. The CDR3 spans 16 residues. V lost 6 bases and J 0 bases, leaving 15 bases between the germline ends. CDR1 is SNHLY and CDR2 is FYNNEI in the germline V gene. In DNA, the CDR3 is TGTGCCAGCAGAGGGTCGGGTCCCTATAGCAATCAGCCCCAGCATTTT. Encoded protein: CASRGSGPYSNQPQHF.

The chain couples TRBV6-7 to TRBJ2-5; D call uncertain. TRBV6-7 is an open reading frame whose function is uncertain. This CDR3 is 14 amino acids long. V was shortened by 0 bases and J by 1 base, with 6 bases between the two germline ends. The CDR3 DNA follows: TGTGCCAGCAGTTACTCGGGTAGCCAAGAGACCCAGTACTTC. It yields the protein CASSYSGSQETQYF.

This chain connects TRBV9 to TRBJ2-2; 9 nucleotides align to TRBD1. Germline CDR1 is SGDLS and CDR2 is YYNGEE. Trimming at V came to 4 bases and at J to 3 bases, leaving 7 bases not matched to a gene. The CDR3 has 16 residues. This CDR3 reads CASSHRGRGDTGELFF. The CDR3 DNA reads as TGTGCCAGCAGCCACAGGGGGCGCGGGGACACCGGGGAGCTGTTTTTT.

This sequence joins TRBV5-1 and TRBJ2-1, with D perhaps matching TRBD2 (6 bases). The CDR3 contains 15 residues. From germline, CDR1 is SGHRS and CDR2 YFSETQ. The V and J ends lost 2 bases and 5 bases respectively, with 14 bases between them. The CDR3 here is CASSFQGLPNNEQFF. CDR3 nucleotides: TGCGCCAGCAGCTTCCAAGGACTACCTAACAATGAGCAGTTCTTC.

This clone was observed a handful of times. The rearrangement uses TRBV15 and TRBJ1-5; a weak D match, TRBD1 (5 bases). This CDR3 region has 13 residues. V lost 5 bases, J lost 7 bases, and 12 bases lay in between. Germline V lookup: CDR1 LNHNV, CDR2 YYDKDF (reference sequence). The CDR3 here is CATSGGWGQPQHF. CDR3 coding DNA: TGTGCCACCAGCGGGGGATGGGGACAGCCCCAGCATTTT. Filled out from reference TRBV15 and TRBJ1-5, the complete variable domain reads DAMVIQNPRYQVTQFGKPVTLSCSQTLNHNVMYWYQQKSSQAPKLLFHYYDKDFNNEADTPDNFQSRRPNTSFCFLDIRSPGLGDTAMYLCATSGGWGQPQHFGDGTRLSIL.